Shown below are 29 T cell receptor beta chains from a single sample sequenced in a study of multiple sclerosis patients with progressive multifocal leukoencephalopathy. Measured with immunoSEQ multiplex PCR; TCRdb has only the in-frame clones, and not every one. The repertoire holds fewer than 35,000 clones, 87% seen once, with roughly 3.2% in the top ten. The time point: time of PML onset. The sample here was PBMCs, taken from a patient treated with natalizumab. The receptor set was obtained from a human donor with progressive multifocal leukoencephalopathy.

This chain uses TRBV5-1 with TRBJ2-2; D unclear. Trimming stripped 0 bases from V and 6 bases from J, with 6 bases between. Germline values: CDR1 SGHRS, CDR2 YFSETQ. CDR3 size: 13 residues. DNA of the CDR3: TGCGCCAGCAGCTTGGGGACCCCCGGGGAGCTGTTTTTT. Its translation is CASSLGTPGELFF.

V gene TRBV7-3 combines with J gene TRBJ2-6; TRBD2 might be the D (6 bases). Trimming took off 5 bases at V and 2 bases at J, with 25 bases between the two ends. Germline V gene sequence: CDR1 SGHTA, CDR2 FQGTGA. This CDR3 has 20 amino acids. CDR3 loop: CASSPLLPGEKGPGANVLTF. The DNA of the CDR3 is TGTGCCAGCAGCCCTCTACTCCCGGGAGAAAAAGGGCCTGGGGCCAACGTCCTGACTTTC.

This clone has a single count. The chain couples TRBV5-6 to TRBJ2-5; TRBD2 agrees at 7 bases. The J call is doubtful: the DNA matches TRBJ2-7 better. This CDR3 has 16 amino acids. The germline V gene encodes CDR1 SGHDT and CDR2 YYEEEE. CDR3 protein: CASSLVGGLGGYEQYF. DNA of the CDR3: TGTGCCAGCAGCCTCGTGGGAGGGCTAGGAGGCTACGAGCAGTACTTC.

This rearrangement joins TRBV6-5 to TRBJ1-1; D call uncertain. Trimming took 5 bases from V and 0 from J, leaving 10 bases between them. Per germline, CDR1 MNHEY and CDR2 SVGAGI. CDR3 size: 14 residues. CDR3 in amino acids: CASSVRQMNTEAFF. CDR3 sequence (DNA): TGTGCCAGCAGTGTGAGGCAGATGAACACTGAAGCTTTCTTT.

The V and J genes are TRBV30 and TRBJ1-5; D remains ambiguous. Looked up from germline, CDR1 is GTSNPN and CDR2 is SVGIG (reference sequence). Trimming pared 4 bases from V and 2 bases from J, leaving 12 bases between. The CDR3 has 14 amino acids. CDR3: CAWTKGGGNQPQHF. The CDR3 DNA reads as TGTGCCTGGACCAAGGGAGGTGGCAATCAGCCCCAGCATTTT.

This chain connects TRBV5-4 to TRBJ2-6; the D call may be TRBD1 or TRBD2 (5 bases each). V was clipped by 2 bases and J by 1 base, with 13 bases between them. Germline V gives CDR1 SGHNT, CDR2 YYREEE (reference sequence). The CDR3 has 17 residues. The CDR3 DNA reads as TGTGCCAGCAGCTTACCGGGACCGCAGTCTGGGGCCAACGTCCTGACTTTC. Translating it yields CASSLPGPQSGANVLTF.

As for this clone: The junction departs from germline at one end; a sequencing error may be responsible. The chain joins TRBV7-2 to TRBJ1-2; TRBD1 is a possible D gene (6 bases). The CDR3 spans 14 residues. Germline CDR1 reads SGHTA; CDR2 reads FQGNSA. CDR3 in DNA: TGTGCCAGCAGTTTAGGGGGGGGCCCCGTTGGCTACACCTTC. This translates into CASSLGGGPVGYTF.

The chain carries TRBV5-1 and TRBJ2-2; 11 positions match TRBD2. The length of the CDR3 is 15 residues. Germline V gene sequence: CDR1 SGHRS, CDR2 YFSETQ. J lost 4 bases, V lost 4 bases, and 3 bases had no gene match. CDR3 DNA sequence: TGCGCCAGCAGCAAAGGACTAGCGGGCACCGGGGAGCTGTTTTTT. This encodes CASSKGLAGTGELFF.

Notes on this clone: Different DNA sequences within this sample yield the same CDR3. The chain recombines TRBV4-1 with TRBJ2-7, with TRBD2 matching over 7 bases. This CDR3 has 13 residues. The J segment lost 3 bases and the V segment lost 1 base, leaving 0 bases of the junction unmatched. The V gene's germline CDR1 is MGHRA and CDR2 YSYEKL. CDR3 bases: TGCGCCAGCAGCCAAGGCGGGAGCTACGAGCAGTACTTC. Its protein product is CASSQGGSYEQYF.

The chain employs TRBV19 and TRBJ1-2; D may be TRBD1 (5 bases). V dropped 3 bases and J dropped 6 bases, with 20 bases sitting between them. CDR3 length: 16 residues. Germline CDR1 is LNHDA and CDR2 is SQIVND (reference sequence). CDR3 amino acids: CASSMSLAPGQHGYTF. The CDR3 DNA sequence: TGTGCCAGTAGTATGTCCTTGGCTCCAGGGCAGCATGGCTACACCTTC.

The V and J genes are TRBV2 and TRBJ2-2, with 8 nucleotides matching TRBD1. The CDR3 loop spans 16 amino acids. Germline V lookup: CDR1 SNHLY, CDR2 FYNNEI. Germline trimming cut 6 bases from V and 5 bases from J; bases unmatched to any gene: 11. The CDR3 DNA reads as TGTGCCAGCAGGCAAGGCAGGGGGCGAGGGACCGGGGAGCTGTTTTTT. It translates to CASRQGRGRGTGELFF.

V and J are TRBV4-1 and TRBJ2-1; no definite D call. The length of the CDR3 is 15 residues. Germline values: CDR1 MGHRA, CDR2 YSYEKL. V was trimmed by 0 bases and J by 3 bases, leaving 9 bases between them. Written as DNA, the CDR3 is TGCGCCAGCAGCCAAGATTTTCTGGACTACAATGAGCAGTTCTTC. Encoded protein: CASSQDFLDYNEQFF.

This clone was counted a few times. J is TRBJ1-3 and V is TRBV11-2; 8 nucleotides align to TRBD1. CDR1 is SGHAT, CDR2 FQNNGV, per germline. The V segment lost 5 bases and the J segment 3 bases; nucleotides outside the gene matches: 12. CDR3 size: 17 residues. The CDR3 DNA follows: TGTGCCAGCAGCCCGTATGCGACAGGGGCTAATGGAAACACCATATATTTT. Translating it yields CASSPYATGANGNTIYF.

V gene TRBV28 combines with J gene TRBJ2-3; 7 nucleotides align to TRBD2. Germline CDR1 reads MDHEN; CDR2 reads SYDVKM. V trimming: 6 bases; J trimming: 1 base; junction bases outside the gene matches: 7. The CDR3 is made up of 15 amino acids. CDR3: CASRTPRGGTDTQYF. In DNA form, the CDR3 reads TGTGCCAGCAGAACCCCACGGGGGGGCACAGATACGCAGTATTTT. Using reference TRBV28 and TRBJ2-3 for the parts outside the CDR3, the full variable domain is DVKVTQSSRYLVKRTGEKVFLECVQDMDHENMFWYRQDPGLGLRLIYFSYDVKMKEKGDIPEGYSVSREKKERFSLILESASTNQTSMYLCASRTPRGGTDTQYFGPGTRLTVL.

The V gene is TRBV18, the J gene TRBJ2-7, with 7 nucleotides matching TRBD2. Germline lookup yields CDR1 KGHSH and CDR2 LQKENI. Trimming took 2 bases from V and 3 from J; bases not matched to a gene: 1. The CDR3 extends over 13 amino acids. CDR3 DNA sequence: TGTGCCAGCTCACCAGCTAGCGGCTACGAGCAGTACTTC. This sequence encodes CASSPASGYEQYF.

The chain links TRBV28 to TRBJ1-2, with 9 bases lining up with TRBD1. Germline V gene lookup returns CDR1 MDHEN and CDR2 SYDVKM. V shed 7 bases and J 8 bases; nucleotides not matched to a gene: 5. This CDR3 region has 12 residues. The CDR3 protein is CASTRQGEGYTF. CDR3 nucleotides: TGTGCCAGCACCCGACAGGGGGAGGGCTACACCTTC.

The chain combines TRBV18 with TRBJ2-7; D not resolved. Between the trimmed V and J ends, which lost 3 bases and 5 bases, there was a span of 17 bases. The CDR3 covers 15 residues. From germline, CDR1 is KGHSH and CDR2 LQKENI. The CDR3 sequence is CASSPRPLRIHEQYF. For the CDR3, the DNA is TGTGCCAGCTCACCGCGACCCCTCAGGATCCACGAGCAGTACTTC.

The rearrangement links TRBV7-2 to TRBJ2-1; 13 positions agree with TRBD2. Germline assignment: CDR1 SGHTA and CDR2 FQGNSA. The CDR3 is 16 residues long. Trimming cost V 0 bases and J 10 bases; bases outside gene matches: 6. CDR3 in DNA: TGTGCCAGCAGCTTAGCCGGGACTAGCGGGAACTCGGAGCAGTTCTTC. It encodes CASSLAGTSGNSEQFF.

This clone was observed once. The chain joins TRBV12-5 to TRBJ2-5; 9 bases line up with TRBD2. The J segment lost 2 bases and the V segment lost 0 bases, leaving 4 bases of the junction unmatched. Looked up from germline, CDR1 is LGHNT and CDR2 is FRNRAP. The CDR3 covers 16 residues. For the CDR3, the DNA is TGTGCTAGTGGTTTGGTCCTAGCGGGGTCACAAGAGACCCAGTACTTC. This encodes CASGLVLAGSQETQYF. Using reference TRBV12-5 and TRBJ2-5 for the parts outside the CDR3, the full variable domain is DARVTQTPRHKVTEMGQEVTMRCQPILGHNTVFWYRQTMMQGLELLAYFRNRAPLDDSGMPKDRFSAEMPDATLATLKIQPSEPRDSAVYFCASGLVLAGSQETQYFGPGTRLLVL.

This sequence joins TRBV27 and TRBJ2-7, with 7 bases that match TRBD1. Germline V gene sequence: CDR1 MNHEY, CDR2 SMNVEV (reference sequence). The trim removed 6 bases at V and 4 bases at J, leaving 12 bases unmatched. The CDR3 is made up of 15 amino acids. The CDR3 protein is CASSRDRVSRYEQYF. CDR3 nucleotides: TGTGCCAGCAGCAGAGACAGGGTGAGTCGGTACGAGCAGTACTTC.

This chain uses TRBV12-5 with TRBJ2-7; tentative D call: TRBD2 (6 bases). Germline CDR1 and CDR2: LGHNT and FRNRAP. Trimming took 0 bases from V and 2 from J, leaving 14 bases between them. The CDR3 length is 16 residues. CDR3 sequence: CASGLVLGRGTYEQYF. In DNA, the CDR3 is TGTGCTAGTGGTTTGGTACTTGGGCGGGGAACCTACGAGCAGTACTTC. Filled out from reference TRBV12-5 and TRBJ2-7, the complete variable domain reads DARVTQTPRHKVTEMGQEVTMRCQPILGHNTVFWYRQTMMQGLELLAYFRNRAPLDDSGMPKDRFSAEMPDATLATLKIQPSEPRDSAVYFCASGLVLGRGTYEQYFGPGTRLTVT.

This chain connects TRBV15 to TRBJ1-5, with 10 bases fitting TRBD1. V shed 5 bases and J 4 bases; nucleotides not matched to a gene: 2. The germline V gene has CDR1 LNHNV and CDR2 YYDKDF (reference sequence). This CDR3 is built from 14 residues. The CDR3 bases are TGTGCCACCAGCGGGGACAGGGGAAATCAGCCCCAGCATTTT. Protein: CATSGDRGNQPQHF.

The genes are TRBV27 and TRBJ2-7, with 8 nucleotides matching TRBD1. V gave up 3 bases and J gave up 5 bases; unmatched junction bases: 3. The CDR3 has 13 residues. Germline CDR1 reads MNHEY; CDR2 reads SMNVEV (reference sequence). The CDR3 loop is CASSLQGANEQYF. DNA of the CDR3: TGTGCCAGCAGTTTGCAGGGGGCTAACGAGCAGTACTTC.

This chain joins TRBV10-3 and TRBJ2-3; TRBD2 aligns across 11 bases. This CDR3 has 16 residues. V lost 0 bases, J lost 8 bases, and 7 bases stayed unmatched. CDR1 and CDR2 from the germline V gene are ENHRY and SYGVKD. This chain's CDR3 is CAISESSLAGGATQYF. Written as DNA, the CDR3 is TGTGCCATCAGTGAGTCCTCGCTAGCGGGAGGCGCTACGCAGTATTTT.

V and J are TRBV5-6 and TRBJ2-7, with D unclear. This CDR3 is 13 amino acids long. Germline V gene sequence: CDR1 SGHDT, CDR2 YYEEEE. V was clipped by 4 bases and J by 2 bases, with 10 bases between them. The CDR3, as DNA: TGTGCCAGCAGCCAAGTCCCTGCCTACGAGCAGTACTTC. Translating gives CASSQVPAYEQYF. Looking up the rest from reference TRBV5-6 and TRBJ2-7 gives the full variable domain: DAGVTQSPTHLIKTRGQQVTLRCSPKSGHDTVSWYQQALGQGPQFIFQYYEEEERQRGNFPDRFSGHQFPNYSSELNVNALLLGDSALYLCASSQVPAYEQYFGPGTRLTVT.

V and J are TRBV27 and TRBJ2-5, with TRBD2 matching over 12 bases. The DNA end is more similar to TRBJ2-7, so the J call may be wrong. CDR3 length equals 15 residues. The germline V gene has CDR1 MNHEY and CDR2 SMNVEV (reference sequence). This chain's CDR3 is CASSLTSGRFYEQYF. CDR3 nucleotide sequence: TGTGCCAGCAGCCTTACTAGCGGGAGGTTTTACGAGCAGTACTTC.

The chain links TRBV28 to TRBJ1-3, with TRBD1 as a possible D gene (6 bases). From germline, CDR1 is MDHEN and CDR2 SYDVKM. V lost 7 bases and J lost 4, with 23 bases in between. This CDR3 is built from 17 residues. The CDR3 protein is CASISGPGDLWGNTIYF. The DNA of the CDR3 is TGTGCCAGCATTTCGGGGCCAGGGGATCTCTGGGGAAACACCATATATTTT.

The chain employs TRBV28 and TRBJ2-2; D gene uncertain. The germline gives CDR1 MDHEN, CDR2 SYDVKM. The CDR3 sequence is 12 residues long. The V end was cut by 8 bases, the J end by 4 bases, with 8 bases between. The CDR3: CASLSSTGELFF. DNA for the CDR3: TGTGCCAGCCTCTCGTCCACCGGGGAGCTGTTTTTT.

In this sample, this clone turned up once. The rearrangement links TRBV29-1 to TRBJ2-2; TRBD1 aligns across 10 bases. V gave up 3 bases and J gave up 6 bases; unmatched junction bases: 10. CDR1 is SQVTM and CDR2 is ANQGSEA in the germline V gene. This CDR3 has 16 amino acids. CDR3 protein: CSVEGQGSSTAGELFF. Here the CDR3 DNA reads TGCAGCGTTGAGGGACAGGGGTCTTCAACGGCCGGGGAGCTGTTTTTT.